The clone carrying this TCR beta chain appeared once. This sample is part of a study of somatic mutations in cytotoxic T cells in rheumatoid arthritis. Some clones are missing from TCRdb's copy, which holds only in-frame ones; the method was immunoSEQ multiplex PCR. Here the sample spans about 18,000 clones, about 70% being singletons. The CDR3 length is 13 residues. Looked up from germline, CDR1 is LNHNV and CDR2 is YYDKDF (reference sequence). Trimming left V 8 bases short and J 5 bases short, with 13 bases between. Buffy coats from blood donors, median age approximately 60 years (range roughly 21-70), 55% to 65% female, served as healthy controls.

The sample comprised CD8+ T cells sorted from blood. This receptor was obtained from a woman aged 55-75 years in good health. The chain employs TRBV15 and TRBJ2-1, with a weak D call TRBD1 (6 bases). In DNA, the CDR3 is TGTGCCACCCGACAGGAGAGCAACAATGAGCAGTTCTTC. This sequence encodes CATRQESNNEQFF.